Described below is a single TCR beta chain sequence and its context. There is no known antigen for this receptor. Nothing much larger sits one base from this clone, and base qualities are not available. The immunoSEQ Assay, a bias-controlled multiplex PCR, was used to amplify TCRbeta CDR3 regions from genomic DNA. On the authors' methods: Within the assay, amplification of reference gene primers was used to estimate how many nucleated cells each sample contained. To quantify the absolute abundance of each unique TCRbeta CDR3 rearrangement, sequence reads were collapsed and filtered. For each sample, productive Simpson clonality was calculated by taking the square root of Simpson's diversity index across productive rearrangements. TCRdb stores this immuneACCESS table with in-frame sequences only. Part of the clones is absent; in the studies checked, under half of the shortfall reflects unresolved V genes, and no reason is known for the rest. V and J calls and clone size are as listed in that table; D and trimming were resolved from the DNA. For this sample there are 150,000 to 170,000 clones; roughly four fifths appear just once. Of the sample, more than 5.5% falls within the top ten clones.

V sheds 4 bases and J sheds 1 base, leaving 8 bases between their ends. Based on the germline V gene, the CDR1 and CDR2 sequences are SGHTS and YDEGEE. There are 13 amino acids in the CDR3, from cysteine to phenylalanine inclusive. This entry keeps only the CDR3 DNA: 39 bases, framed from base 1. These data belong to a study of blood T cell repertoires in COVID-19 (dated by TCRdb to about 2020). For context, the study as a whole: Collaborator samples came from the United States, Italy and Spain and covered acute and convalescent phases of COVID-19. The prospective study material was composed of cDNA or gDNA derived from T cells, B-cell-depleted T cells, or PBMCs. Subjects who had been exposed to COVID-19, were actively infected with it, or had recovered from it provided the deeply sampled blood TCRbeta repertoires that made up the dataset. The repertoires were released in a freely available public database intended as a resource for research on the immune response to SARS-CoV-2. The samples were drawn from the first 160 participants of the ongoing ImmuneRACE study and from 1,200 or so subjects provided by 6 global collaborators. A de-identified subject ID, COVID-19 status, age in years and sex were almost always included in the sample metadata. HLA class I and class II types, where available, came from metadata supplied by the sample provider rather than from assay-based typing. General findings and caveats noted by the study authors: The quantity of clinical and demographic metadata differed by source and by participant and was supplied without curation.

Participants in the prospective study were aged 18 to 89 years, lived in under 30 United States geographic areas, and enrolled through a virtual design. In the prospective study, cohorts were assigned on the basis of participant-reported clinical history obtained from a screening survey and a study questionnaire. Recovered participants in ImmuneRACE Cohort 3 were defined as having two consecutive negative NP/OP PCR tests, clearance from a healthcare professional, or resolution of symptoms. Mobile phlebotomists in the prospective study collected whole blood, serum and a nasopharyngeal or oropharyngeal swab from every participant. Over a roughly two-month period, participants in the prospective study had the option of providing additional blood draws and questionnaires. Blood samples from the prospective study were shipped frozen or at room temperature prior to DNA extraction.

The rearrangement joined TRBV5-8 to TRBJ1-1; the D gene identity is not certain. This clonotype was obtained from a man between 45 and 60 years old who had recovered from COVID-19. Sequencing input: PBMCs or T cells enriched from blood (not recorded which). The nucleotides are TGTGCCAGCAGCCCCCGACAGAACACTGAAGCTTTCTTT. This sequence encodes CASSPRQNTEAFF.